This TCR beta chain came from a study of cytomegalovirus exposure and HLA in healthy donors. The CDR3 contains 15 residues. Germline V CDR1 and CDR2: SQVTM, ANQGSEA. The junction had 8 bases not matched to a gene; V was cut back by 7 bases and J by 0 bases. The primer mix had 60 Vbeta and 13 Jbeta primers. The data were produced by immunoSEQ multiplex PCR, yet TCRdb's version contains in-frame clones alone and is incomplete. The profile covers roughly 150,000 clones, with roughly 75% appearing a single time and about 10% taken by the ten largest. This receptor was taken from a man aged 18-30 years in good health and CMV-seropositive. The chain joins TRBV29-1 to TRBJ1-1, with 10 bases matching TRBD1. Sequencing was done on a sample of PBMCs. The CDR3 spells CSGRDRGRVNTEAFF. CDR3 bases: TGCAGCGGGAGGGACAGGGGCAGGGTGAACACTGAAGCTTTCTTT.